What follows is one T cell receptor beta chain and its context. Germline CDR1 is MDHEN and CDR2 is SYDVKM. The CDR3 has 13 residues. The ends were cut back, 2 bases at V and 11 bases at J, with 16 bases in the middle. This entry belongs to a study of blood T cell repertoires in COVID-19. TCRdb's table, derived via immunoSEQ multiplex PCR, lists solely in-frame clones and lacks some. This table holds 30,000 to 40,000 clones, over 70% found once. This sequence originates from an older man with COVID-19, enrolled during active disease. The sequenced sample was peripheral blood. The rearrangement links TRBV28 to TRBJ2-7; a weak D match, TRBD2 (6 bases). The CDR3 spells CASSLKGFSGEYF. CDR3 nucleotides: TGTGCCAGCAGTTTAAAGGGTTTCTCGGGAGAGTACTTC.